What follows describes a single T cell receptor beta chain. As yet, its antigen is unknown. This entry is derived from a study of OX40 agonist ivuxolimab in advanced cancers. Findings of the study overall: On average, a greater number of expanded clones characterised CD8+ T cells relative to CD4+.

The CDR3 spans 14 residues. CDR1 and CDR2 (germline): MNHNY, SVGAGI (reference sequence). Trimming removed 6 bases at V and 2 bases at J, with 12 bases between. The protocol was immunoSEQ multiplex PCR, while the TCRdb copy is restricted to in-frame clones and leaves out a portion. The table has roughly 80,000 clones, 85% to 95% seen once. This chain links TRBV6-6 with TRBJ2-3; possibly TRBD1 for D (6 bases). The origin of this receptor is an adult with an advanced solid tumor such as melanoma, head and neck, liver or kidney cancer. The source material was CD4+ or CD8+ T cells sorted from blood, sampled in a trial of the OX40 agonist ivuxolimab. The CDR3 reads CASSRRGSTDTQYF. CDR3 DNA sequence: TGTGCCAGCAGCCGCAGGGGCTCCACAGATACGCAGTATTTT.